This TCR beta chain was obtained from a study of PD-1 blockade in classical Hodgkin lymphoma (dated by TCRdb to between 2020 and 2021). Regarding the complete study: Nivolumab dosing was 3 mg/kg intravenously every 2 weeks, continuing until either disease progression or unacceptable toxicity. The study used CyTOF and TCR beta sequencing to define a peripheral blood immune signature of response to PD-1 blockade in classical Hodgkin lymphoma.

General study outcomes and caveats: Trial patients achieving complete response had baseline diversity similar to newly diagnosed patients, whereas partial responders and progressors had significantly lower diversity. CD4+ but not CD8+ TCR diversity rose significantly by C4D1 (p=0.0027 vs p=0.16), most apparent in complete responders (p=0.02). Baseline TCR diversity was reported to be lower in newly diagnosed patients than in healthy donors and to be lower still in relapsed/refractory patients. Diversity was lower in patients who began nivolumab less than 1 year after ASCT, so these patients were left out of later analyses to avoid confounding by immune reconstitution. The study covered only a single clinical trial cohort, and the causes of the repertoire differences, possibly disease activity or prior therapy, were still not defined.

As for this clone: The antigen this receptor binds is unknown. Per-base qualities were not stored, and no clone one base away is much larger.

In light of the paper, this sample's time point label describes: cycle 4 day 1 (C4D1), after six to seven weeks of nivolumab. Every trial patient had relapsed after autologous stem cell transplantation, and cohorts A, B and C differed in prior brentuximab vedotin exposure. The trial cohort comprised 56 patients with relapsed/refractory classical Hodgkin lymphoma whose best overall responses were complete response, partial response or progressive disease. Trial patients were treated with single-agent nivolumab in the multi-cohort phase II CheckMate 205 trial. An independent review committee assessed best overall response using the 2007 International Working Group response criteria. Trial PBMCs were collected immediately before nivolumab initiation (C1D1) and during therapy at cycle 2 day 1 and cycle 4 day 1. Peripheral blood was collected in 8 mL Vacutainer Cell Preparation Tubes, from which PBMCs were isolated by centrifugation and then cryopreserved.

V drops 8 bases and J drops 0 bases, leaving 9 bases in between. Taken from the germline V gene, the CDR1 and CDR2 loops are WSHSY and SAAADI. The CDR3 covers 13 residues, taking in both the cysteine and the phenylalanine. Only the CDR3 part of the read is kept: 39 bases, read in frame from the first base. The Qiagen DNeasy kit was used to extract genomic DNA from unsorted PBMCs and from the negatively selected CD4+ and CD8+ fractions. TCR beta CDR3 regions were amplified by immunoSEQ multiplex PCR using primers annealing to V and J segments. Amplification bias was minimized using a synthetic immune receptor repertoire, and residual bias was removed computationally after sequencing. The study's own analysis went as follows. Repertoire diversity was quantified as the Shannon entropy index using custom Python scripts. Unsorted, CD4+ and CD8+ repertoires were examined separately, except in combined analyses, for which CD4+ and CD8+ sequences were merged in silico. A clone counted as expanded when the clone's frequency after treatment rose at least 2-fold relative to C1D1, and clones undetected at baseline were given a pseudocount of 0.5. Singleton clones were defined as clones with 0 or 1 copy at C1D1, and non-singleton clones were defined as clones with 2 or more copies. Clones expanded in unsorted samples were labelled as CD4+, CD8+ or unknown by matching protein sequences in sorted samples from the same patient. Wilcoxon tests on paired samples were used to test changes in diversity from C1D1 to C4D1. TCRdb stores this immuneACCESS table with in-frame sequences only. Part of the clones is absent; in the studies checked, under half of the shortfall reflects unresolved V genes, and no reason is known for the rest. The V and J calls and clone size are taken from that table; D and trimming were inferred from the DNA. This sample holds over 80,000 clones; 78% were observed only once. Clones ranked in the top ten supply 8% to 9.5% of the sample.

The chain couples TRBV10-2 to TRBJ2-3, with no D gene named confidently. Material: peripheral blood mononuclear cells (PBMCs), obtained before the fourth cycle of nivolumab. The receptor was isolated from a human donor with classical Hodgkin lymphoma. DNA sequence: TGCGCCAGCCGCGAGGCTAGCACAGATACGCAGTATTTT. It translates to CASREASTDTQYF.